This TCR beta chain is drawn from a study of OX40 agonist ivuxolimab in advanced cancers. Across the study: The study reported partial responses in three patients: one hepatocellular carcinoma, two cutaneous melanoma. General study points: Normalized T-cell clonal expansion was also low in a subset of nonresponders. Within 6 weeks, CD4+ and CD8+ blood T cells expanded clonally at 0.1 to 3.0 mg/kg. Relatively little clonal expansion, among the lowest observed, appeared in partial responders at 0.1-3.0 mg/kg.

Germline assignment: CDR1 SNHLY and CDR2 FYNNEI. The CDR3 is 14 amino acids. The V end was cut by 5 bases, the J end by 2 bases, with 10 bases between. A remark on this clone: The target antigen is unknown.

Generated by immunoSEQ multiplex PCR, the TCRdb table keeps only in-frame clones and is missing some. The sample consists of tens of thousands of clones, around 80% of them appearing once. This specimen consisted of CD4+ or CD8+ T cells sorted from blood, obtained in a trial of the OX40 agonist ivuxolimab. This chain joins TRBV2 and TRBJ1-5; D uncertain. The source of this sequence is an adult with an advanced solid tumor such as melanoma, head and neck, liver or kidney cancer. The CDR3 sequence: CASSLQPGNQPQHF. CDR3 DNA sequence: TGTGCCAGCAGTCTTCAGCCCGGCAATCAGCCCCAGCATTTT.